Listed below are T cell receptor beta chains from one sample, sequenced in a study of cytomegalovirus exposure and HLA in healthy donors. Sequencing used immunoSEQ multiplex PCR; TCRdb keeps in-frame clones, though not all of them. The table records approximately 150,000 clones, more than 60% of them present only once. What was sequenced was PBMCs. Receptor source: a man aged 25 to 40 in good health and CMV-seropositive. The CDR3 runs from the conserved cysteine through the conserved F or W. D genes are given only for firm matches. Clone size is not always given. Where it is, it says once, few, many or a class for expanded clones.

d_gene: NA; abundance: NA; v_gene: TRBV28; j_gene: TRBJ1-4; CDR3aa: CASSLARFNEKLFF; CDR3nt: TGTGCCAGCAGTTTAGCCAGGTTTAATGAAAAACTGTTTTTT
d_gene: TRBD2; abundance: few; v_gene: TRBV11-3; j_gene: TRBJ2-3; CDR3aa: CASSLVHSERELVDTQYF; CDR3nt: TGTGCCAGCAGCTTAGTTCACAGCGAGCGGGAGTTGGTAGATACGCAGTATTTT
d_gene: NA; abundance: NA; v_gene: TRBV5-1; j_gene: TRBJ2-3; CDR3aa: CASRSLNTDTQYF; CDR3nt: TGCGCCAGCAGGTCTCTGAACACGGATACGCAGTATTTT
d_gene: TRBD1; abundance: NA; v_gene: TRBV27; j_gene: TRBJ1-2; CDR3aa: CASSSQTGDGYTF; CDR3nt: TGTGCCAGCAGTTCCCAGACAGGGGACGGCTACACCTTC
d_gene: TRBD1; abundance: few; v_gene: TRBV4-1; j_gene: TRBJ1-1; CDR3aa: CASVDRAGTEAFF; CDR3nt: TGCGCCAGCGTTGACAGGGCGGGCACTGAAGCTTTCTTT
d_gene: TRBD2; abundance: NA; v_gene: TRBV19; j_gene: TRBJ2-3; CDR3aa: CASSIDYSAPTSGATDTQYF; CDR3nt: TGTGCCAGTAGTATAGACTACTCCGCCCCTACTAGCGGTGCCACAGATACGCAGTATTTT
d_gene: NA; abundance: NA; v_gene: TRBV9; j_gene: TRBJ2-2; CDR3aa: CASAAGVPGELFF; CDR3nt: TGTGCCAGCGCTGCCGGAGTCCCCGGGGAGCTGTTTTTT
d_gene: NA; abundance: NA; v_gene: TRBV4-1; j_gene: TRBJ1-1; CDR3aa: CASSQGRVNTEAFF; CDR3nt: TGCGCCAGCAGCCAAGGGAGGGTGAACACTGAAGCTTTCTTT
d_gene: NA; abundance: NA; v_gene: TRBV19; j_gene: TRBJ1-6; CDR3aa: CASGQHSPLHF; CDR3nt: TGTGCCAGCGGACAGCATTCACCCCTCCACTTT
d_gene: NA; abundance: NA; v_gene: TRBV5-4; j_gene: TRBJ2-1; CDR3aa: CASSLSGRWTPNEQFF; CDR3nt: TGTGCCAGCAGCTTGAGCGGACGGTGGACCCCCAATGAGCAGTTCTTC
d_gene: NA; abundance: NA; v_gene: TRBV7-9; j_gene: TRBJ1-2; CDR3aa: CASSPIVPDGLYGYTF; CDR3nt: TGTGCCAGCAGTCCCATAGTGCCCGACGGACTCTATGGCTACACCTTC
d_gene: NA; abundance: NA; v_gene: TRBV2; j_gene: TRBJ2-7; CDR3aa: CASSGVHEQYF; CDR3nt: TGTGCCAGCAGTGGAGTCCACGAGCAGTACTTC
d_gene: NA; abundance: few; v_gene: TRBV7-8; j_gene: TRBJ1-1; CDR3aa: CASSQSSTGTEAFF; CDR3nt: TGTGCCAGCAGCCAATCGTCTACGGGGACTGAAGCTTTCTTT
d_gene: NA; abundance: few; v_gene: TRBV28; j_gene: TRBJ1-4; CDR3aa: CASSLGTDYNEKLFF; CDR3nt: TGTGCCAGCAGTTTAGGAACAGACTATAATGAAAAACTGTTTTTT
d_gene: TRBD2; abundance: NA; v_gene: TRBV6-1; j_gene: TRBJ2-5; CDR3aa: CASSDHIWEGLETQYF; CDR3nt: TGTGCCAGCAGTGATCATATCTGGGAGGGGTTGGAGACCCAGTACTTC
d_gene: TRBD1; abundance: NA; v_gene: TRBV6-6; j_gene: TRBJ1-5; CDR3aa: CASSPRQGVRNQPQHF; CDR3nt: TGTGCCAGCAGCCCTCGACAGGGTGTGCGCAATCAGCCCCAGCATTTT
d_gene: TRBD2; abundance: NA; v_gene: TRBV28; j_gene: TRBJ2-7; CDR3aa: CASSPGASGVYEQYF; CDR3nt: TGTGCCAGCAGCCCCGGGGCTAGCGGGGTCTACGAGCAGTACTTC
d_gene: TRBD2; abundance: once; v_gene: TRBV7-8; j_gene: TRBJ2-3; CDR3aa: CASSPRGEGWGTQYF; CDR3nt: TGTGCCAGCAGCCCCAGAGGGGAGGGTTGGGGTACGCAGTATTTT
d_gene: NA; abundance: NA; v_gene: TRBV11-2; j_gene: TRBJ2-5; CDR3aa: CASSFGVETQYF; CDR3nt: TGTGCCAGCAGCTTCGGGGTGGAGACCCAGTACTTC
d_gene: TRBD2; abundance: once; v_gene: TRBV6-1; j_gene: TRBJ2-7; CDR3aa: CASSEEAGGLYAQYF; CDR3nt: TGTGCCAGCAGTGAAGAAGCGGGAGGGCTCTACGCGCAGTACTTC
d_gene: NA; abundance: NA; v_gene: TRBV30; j_gene: TRBJ1-4; CDR3aa: CAWSQQGEKLFF; CDR3nt: TGTGCCTGGAGTCAGCAGGGTGAAAAACTGTTTTTT
d_gene: NA; abundance: NA; v_gene: TRBV13; j_gene: TRBJ2-3; CDR3aa: CASSLGLGSYGTDTQYF; CDR3nt: TGTGCCAGCAGCTTAGGCCTTGGGAGCTATGGCACAGATACGCAGTATTTT
d_gene: NA; abundance: NA; v_gene: TRBV27; j_gene: TRBJ1-2; CDR3aa: CASSGIQGSISYGYTF; CDR3nt: TGTGCCAGTAGCGGGATTCAGGGATCCATTAGCTATGGCTACACCTTC
d_gene: TRBD2; abundance: NA; v_gene: TRBV5-1; j_gene: TRBJ2-1; CDR3aa: CASSPRTSGSSYNEQFF; CDR3nt: TGCGCCAGCAGCCCCCGCACTAGCGGCAGCTCCTACAATGAGCAGTTCTTC
d_gene: TRBD2; abundance: NA; v_gene: TRBV27; j_gene: TRBJ2-7; CDR3aa: CASSLGGSHEQYF; CDR3nt: TGTGCCAGCAGTTTAGGCGGGAGCCACGAGCAGTACTTC
d_gene: NA; abundance: NA; v_gene: TRBV9; j_gene: TRBJ2-7; CDR3aa: CASSVASGLGTYEQYF; CDR3nt: TGTGCCAGCAGCGTAGCTTCGGGACTCGGTACCTACGAGCAGTACTTC
d_gene: NA; abundance: NA; v_gene: TRBV2; j_gene: TRBJ1-5; CDR3aa: CASNLQGSQPQHF; CDR3nt: TGTGCCAGCAATCTACAGGGATCTCAGCCCCAGCATTTT
d_gene: NA; abundance: NA; v_gene: TRBV6-5; j_gene: TRBJ2-7; CDR3aa: CASSYDVSSYEQYF; CDR3nt: TGTGCCAGCAGTTACGATGTTAGCTCCTACGAGCAGTACTTC
d_gene: NA; abundance: NA; v_gene: TRBV5-1; j_gene: TRBJ2-7; CDR3aa: CASSLIQGSYEQYF; CDR3nt: TGCGCCAGCAGCTTGATACAGGGCTCCTACGAGCAGTACTTC
d_gene: TRBD1; abundance: once; v_gene: TRBV19; j_gene: TRBJ2-2; CDR3aa: CASSVGTGLTGELFF; CDR3nt: TGTGCCAGTAGCGTCGGGACAGGGCTCACCGGGGAGCTGTTTTTT
d_gene: TRBD2; abundance: few; v_gene: TRBV4-1; j_gene: TRBJ2-3; CDR3aa: CASSQEGLADTQYF; CDR3nt: TGCGCCAGCAGCCAAGAGGGACTAGCAGATACGCAGTATTTT
d_gene: NA; abundance: NA; v_gene: TRBV7-9; j_gene: TRBJ1-1; CDR3aa: CSSSLVGTEAFF; CDR3nt: TGTTCCAGCAGCTTAGTCGGCACTGAAGCTTTCTTT
d_gene: TRBD1; abundance: NA; v_gene: TRBV7-2; j_gene: TRBJ1-6; CDR3aa: CASTLVGQALKSPLHF; CDR3nt: TGTGCCAGCACTTTAGTAGGACAGGCCTTAAAATCACCCCTCCACTTT
d_gene: NA; abundance: NA; v_gene: TRBV6-1; j_gene: TRBJ1-5; CDR3aa: CASRQSGYDNQPQHF; CDR3nt: TGTGCCAGTCGACAGTCCGGATACGATAATCAGCCCCAGCATTTT
d_gene: NA; abundance: NA; v_gene: TRBV27; j_gene: TRBJ2-7; CDR3aa: CASSFSEDSTYEQYF; CDR3nt: TGTGCCAGCAGTTTCTCCGAGGACAGCACCTACGAGCAGTACTTC
d_gene: NA; abundance: once; v_gene: TRBV5-6; j_gene: TRBJ2-7; CDR3aa: CASTFRLVYEQYF; CDR3nt: TGTGCCAGCACCTTCAGACTAGTTTACGAGCAGTACTTC
d_gene: TRBD2; abundance: NA; v_gene: TRBV19; j_gene: TRBJ2-5; CDR3aa: CAQLAGVQGETQYF; CDR3nt: TGTGCCCAGCTAGCGGGAGTCCAGGGAGAGACCCAGTACTTC
d_gene: TRBD1; abundance: once; v_gene: TRBV5-1; j_gene: TRBJ2-3; CDR3aa: CASSDPRPDRGLRDTQYF; CDR3nt: TGCGCCAGCAGCGATCCGCGACCCGACAGGGGGCTTCGCGATACGCAGTATTTT
d_gene: TRBD1; abundance: NA; v_gene: TRBV15; j_gene: TRBJ2-7; CDR3aa: CATSRTRTGDSHEQYF; CDR3nt: TGTGCCACCAGCAGAACTCGGACAGGGGACTCCCACGAGCAGTACTTC